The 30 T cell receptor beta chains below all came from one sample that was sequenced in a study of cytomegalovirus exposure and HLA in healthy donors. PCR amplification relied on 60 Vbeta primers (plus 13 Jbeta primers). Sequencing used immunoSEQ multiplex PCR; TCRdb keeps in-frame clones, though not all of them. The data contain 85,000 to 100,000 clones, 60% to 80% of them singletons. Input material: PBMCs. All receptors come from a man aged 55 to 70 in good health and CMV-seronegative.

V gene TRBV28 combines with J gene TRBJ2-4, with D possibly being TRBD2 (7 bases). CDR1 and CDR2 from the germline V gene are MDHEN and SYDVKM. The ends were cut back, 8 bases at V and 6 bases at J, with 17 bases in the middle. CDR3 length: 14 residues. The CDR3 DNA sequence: TGTGCCAGCTCTCCATGGGGGGGCCGAAACATTCAGTACTTC. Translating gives CASSPWGGRNIQYF.

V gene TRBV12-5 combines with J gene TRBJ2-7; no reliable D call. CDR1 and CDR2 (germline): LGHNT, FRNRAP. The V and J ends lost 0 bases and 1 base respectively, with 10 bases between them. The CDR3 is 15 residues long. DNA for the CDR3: TGTGCTAGTGGTTTGGTAAGCTGGAGTTCCTACGAGCAGTACTTC. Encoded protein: CASGLVSWSSYEQYF.

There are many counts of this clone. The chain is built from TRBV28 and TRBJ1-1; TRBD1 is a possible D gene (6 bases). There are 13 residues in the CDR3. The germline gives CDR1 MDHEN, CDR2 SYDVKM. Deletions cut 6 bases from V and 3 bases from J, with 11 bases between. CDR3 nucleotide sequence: TGTGCCAGCAGAGTACAGGGTGACACTGAAGCTTTCTTT. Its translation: CASRVQGDTEAFF.

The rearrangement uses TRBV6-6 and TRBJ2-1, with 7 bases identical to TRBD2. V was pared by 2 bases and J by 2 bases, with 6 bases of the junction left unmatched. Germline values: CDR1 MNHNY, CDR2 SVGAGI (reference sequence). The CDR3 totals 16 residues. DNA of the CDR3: TGTGCCAGCAGTTACGGTGCGGGAGTAACCTACAATGAGCAGTTCTTC. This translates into CASSYGAGVTYNEQFF.

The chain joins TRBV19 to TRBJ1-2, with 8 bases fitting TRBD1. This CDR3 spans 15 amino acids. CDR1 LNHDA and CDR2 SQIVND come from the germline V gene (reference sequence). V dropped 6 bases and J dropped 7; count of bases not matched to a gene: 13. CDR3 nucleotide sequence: TGTGCCAGTAGCGAATATACAGGGGGAGGTGGTGGCTACACCTTC. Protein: CASSEYTGGGGGYTF.

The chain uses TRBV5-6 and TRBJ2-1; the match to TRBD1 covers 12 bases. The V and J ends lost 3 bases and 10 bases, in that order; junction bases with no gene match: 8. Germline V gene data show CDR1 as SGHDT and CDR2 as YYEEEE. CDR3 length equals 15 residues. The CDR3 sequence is CASSYRDRGLMEQFF. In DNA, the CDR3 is TGTGCCAGCAGCTACCGGGACAGGGGGCTAATGGAGCAGTTCTTC. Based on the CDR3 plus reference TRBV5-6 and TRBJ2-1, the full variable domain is DAGVTQSPTHLIKTRGQQVTLRCSPKSGHDTVSWYQQALGQGPQFIFQYYEEEERQRGNFPDRFSGHQFPNYSSELNVNALLLGDSALYLCASSYRDRGLMEQFFGPGTRLTVL.

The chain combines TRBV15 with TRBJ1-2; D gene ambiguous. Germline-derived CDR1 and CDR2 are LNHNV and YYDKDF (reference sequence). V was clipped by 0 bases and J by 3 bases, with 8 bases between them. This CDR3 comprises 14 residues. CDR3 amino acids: CATSRDSRYYGYTF. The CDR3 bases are TGTGCCACCAGCAGAGATTCCAGGTACTATGGCTACACCTTC.

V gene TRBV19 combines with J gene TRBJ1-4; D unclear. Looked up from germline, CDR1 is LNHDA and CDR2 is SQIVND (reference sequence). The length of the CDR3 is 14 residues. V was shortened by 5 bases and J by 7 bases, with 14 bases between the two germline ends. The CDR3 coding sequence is TGTGCCAGTAGTCTTACGCCGATGGCTGAAAAACTGTTTTTT. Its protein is CASSLTPMAEKLFF.

CDR3 bases: TGTGCCAGCAGCGTCGAGGCGGGGGTGTCGTACGAGCAGTACTTC. Its protein is CASSVEAGVSYEQYF. J is TRBJ2-7 and V is TRBV9; 7 positions match TRBD2. The ends lost 2 bases at V and 4 bases at J; junction bases unmatched: 9. The germline V gene has CDR1 SGDLS and CDR2 YYNGEE. The CDR3 extends over 15 amino acids. Combining the CDR3 with reference TRBV9 and TRBJ2-7 gives the whole variable domain DSGVTQTPKHLITATGQRVTLRCSPRSGDLSVYWYQQSLDQGLQFLIQYYNGEERAKGNILERFSAQQFPDLHSELNLSSLELGDSALYFCASSVEAGVSYEQYFGPGTRLTVT.

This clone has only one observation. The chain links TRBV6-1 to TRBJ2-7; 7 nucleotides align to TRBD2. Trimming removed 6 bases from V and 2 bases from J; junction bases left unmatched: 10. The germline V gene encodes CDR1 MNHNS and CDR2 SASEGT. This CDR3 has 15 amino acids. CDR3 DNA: TGTGCCAGCAGCCAGTCGGGGGGTAGAACCTACGAGCAGTACTTC. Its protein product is CASSQSGGRTYEQYF.

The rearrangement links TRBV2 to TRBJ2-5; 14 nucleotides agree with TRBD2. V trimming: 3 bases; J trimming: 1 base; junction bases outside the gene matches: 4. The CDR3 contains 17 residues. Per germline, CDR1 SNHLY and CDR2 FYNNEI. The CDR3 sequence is CASSEGLAGVPQETQYF. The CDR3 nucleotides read TGTGCCAGCAGTGAGGGACTAGCGGGGGTCCCCCAAGAGACCCAGTACTTC.

The CDR3 loop reads CASSLGLTDTQYF. Written as DNA, the CDR3 is TGTGCCAGCAGTTTAGGACTCACAGATACGCAGTATTTT. The V and J genes are TRBV27 and TRBJ2-3, with D maybe TRBD2 (5 bases). V dropped 2 bases and J dropped 2 bases, with 5 bases sitting between them. CDR3 length: 13 residues. Germline CDR1 and CDR2: MNHEY and SMNVEV (reference sequence).

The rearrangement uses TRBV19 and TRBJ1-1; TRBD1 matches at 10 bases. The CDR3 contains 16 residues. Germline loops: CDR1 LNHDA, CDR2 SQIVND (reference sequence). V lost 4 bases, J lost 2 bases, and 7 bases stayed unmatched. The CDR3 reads CASSTGTGALNTEAFF. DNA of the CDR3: TGTGCCAGTAGTACGGGGACAGGGGCCTTAAACACTGAAGCTTTCTTT.

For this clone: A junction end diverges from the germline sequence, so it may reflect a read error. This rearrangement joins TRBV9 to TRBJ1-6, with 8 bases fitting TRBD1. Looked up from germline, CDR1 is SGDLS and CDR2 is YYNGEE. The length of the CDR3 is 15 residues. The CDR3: CASSVGQGSNSPLHF. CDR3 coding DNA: TGTGCCAGCAGTGTAGGACAGGGATCCAATTCACCCCTCCACTTT. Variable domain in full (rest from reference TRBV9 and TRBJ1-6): DSGVTQTPKHLITATGQRVTLRCSPRSGDLSVYWYQQSLDQGLQFLIQYYNGEERAKGNILERFSAQQFPDLHSELNLSSLELGDSALYFCASSVGQGSNSPLHFGNGTRLTVT.

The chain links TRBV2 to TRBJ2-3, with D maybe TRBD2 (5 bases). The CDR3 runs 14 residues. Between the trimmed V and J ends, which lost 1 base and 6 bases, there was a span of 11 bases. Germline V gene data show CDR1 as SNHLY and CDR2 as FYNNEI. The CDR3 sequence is CASSEGSVADTQYF. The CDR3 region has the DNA TGTGCCAGCAGTGAAGGTAGCGTGGCCGATACGCAGTATTTT.

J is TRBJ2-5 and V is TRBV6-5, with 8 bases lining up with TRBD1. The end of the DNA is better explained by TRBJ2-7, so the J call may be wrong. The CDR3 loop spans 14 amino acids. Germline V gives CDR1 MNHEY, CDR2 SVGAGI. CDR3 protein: CASSQTGDSYEQYF. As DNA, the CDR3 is TGTGCCAGCAGTCAGACAGGGGATTCGTACGAGCAGTACTTC.

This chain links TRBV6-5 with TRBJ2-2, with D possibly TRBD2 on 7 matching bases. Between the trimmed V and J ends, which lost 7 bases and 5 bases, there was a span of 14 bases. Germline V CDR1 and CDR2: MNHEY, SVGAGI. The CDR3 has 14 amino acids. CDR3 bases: TGTGCCAGCACCCTAGGGGGGGCGACCGGGGAGCTGTTTTTT. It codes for CASTLGGATGELFF.

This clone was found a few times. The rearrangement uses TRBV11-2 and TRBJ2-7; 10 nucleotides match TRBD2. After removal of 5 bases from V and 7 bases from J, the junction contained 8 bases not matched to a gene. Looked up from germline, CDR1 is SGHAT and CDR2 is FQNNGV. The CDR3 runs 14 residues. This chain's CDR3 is CASSTTSGLVEQYF. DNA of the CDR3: TGTGCCAGCAGCACGACTAGCGGGCTAGTTGAGCAGTACTTC.

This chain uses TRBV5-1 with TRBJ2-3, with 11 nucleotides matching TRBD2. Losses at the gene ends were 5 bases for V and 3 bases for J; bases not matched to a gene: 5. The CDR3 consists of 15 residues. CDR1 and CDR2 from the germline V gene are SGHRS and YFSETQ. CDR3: CASSQGLAETDTQYF. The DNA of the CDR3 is TGCGCCAGCAGTCAGGGACTAGCGGAGACAGATACGCAGTATTTT.

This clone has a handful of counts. The CDR3 loop is CASSPLGQVNTEAFF. The CDR3 DNA is TGTGCCAGCTCACCCCTGGGACAGGTCAACACTGAAGCTTTCTTT. The chain links TRBV18 to TRBJ1-1; 8 nucleotides align to TRBD1. The CDR3 runs 15 residues. CDR1 and CDR2 from the germline V gene are KGHSH and LQKENI. The junction had 5 bases not matched to a gene; V was cut back by 3 bases and J by 2 bases.

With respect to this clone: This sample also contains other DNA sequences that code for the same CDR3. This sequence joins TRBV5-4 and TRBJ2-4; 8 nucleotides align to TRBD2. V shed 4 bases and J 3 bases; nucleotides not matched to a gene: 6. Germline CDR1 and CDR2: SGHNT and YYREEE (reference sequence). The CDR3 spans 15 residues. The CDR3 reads CASSLGSGDKNIQYF. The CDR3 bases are TGTGCCAGCAGCCTGGGTAGCGGGGACAAAAACATTCAGTACTTC.

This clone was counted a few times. CDR3 protein: CASSLRPGGGTGELFF. The CDR3 region has the DNA TGTGCCAGCAGTTTACGGCCTGGGGGAGGGACCGGGGAGCTGTTTTTT. The chain recombines TRBV27 with TRBJ2-2; 7 bases are shared with TRBD2. Germline V CDR1 and CDR2: MNHEY, SMNVEV (reference sequence). V was pared by 2 bases and J by 5 bases, with 8 bases of the junction left unmatched. This CDR3 contains 16 residues.

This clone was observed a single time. The CDR3: CASSVDSSGGFYEQYF. In nucleotides, the CDR3 is TGTGCCAGCAGCGTAGATTCCAGCGGGGGGTTCTACGAGCAGTACTTC. The rearrangement uses TRBV9 and TRBJ2-7; 9 nucleotides align to TRBD2. J lost 3 bases, V lost 0 bases, and 7 bases had no gene match. CDR1 is SGDLS, CDR2 YYNGEE, per germline. CDR3 length: 16 amino acids.

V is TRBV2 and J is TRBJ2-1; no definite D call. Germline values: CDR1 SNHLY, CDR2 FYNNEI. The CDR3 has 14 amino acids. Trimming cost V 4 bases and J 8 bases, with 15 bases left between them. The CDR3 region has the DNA TGTGCCAGCAGTGGAGAGACTGAGGCGGATGAGCAGTTCTTC. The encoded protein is CASSGETEADEQFF.

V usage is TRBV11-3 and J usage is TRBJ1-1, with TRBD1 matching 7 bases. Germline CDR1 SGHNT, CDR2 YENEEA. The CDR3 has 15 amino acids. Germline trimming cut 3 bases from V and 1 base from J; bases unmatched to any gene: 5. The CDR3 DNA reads TGTGCCAGCAGCTTCAGGGGGAGGTCGAACACTGAAGCTTTCTTT. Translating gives CASSFRGRSNTEAFF.

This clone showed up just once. The CDR3 loop is CASSVQGGPPYEQYF. CDR3 DNA: TGTGCCAGCAGCGTCCAGGGGGGACCCCCCTACGAGCAGTACTTC. V is TRBV7-3 and J is TRBJ2-7; tentative D call: TRBD1 (7 bases). The CDR3 consists of 15 residues. Between the trimmed V and J ends, which lost 5 bases and 2 bases, there was a span of 16 bases. The germline V gene encodes CDR1 SGHTA and CDR2 FQGTGA.

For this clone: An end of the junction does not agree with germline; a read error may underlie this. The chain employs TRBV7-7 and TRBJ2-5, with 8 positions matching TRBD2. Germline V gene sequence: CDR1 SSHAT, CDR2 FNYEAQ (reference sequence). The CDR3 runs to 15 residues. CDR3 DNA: TGTGCTAGCAGCCAAGTGGGACTAGGGGTGGAGACCCAGTACTTC. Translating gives CASSQVGLGVETQYF.

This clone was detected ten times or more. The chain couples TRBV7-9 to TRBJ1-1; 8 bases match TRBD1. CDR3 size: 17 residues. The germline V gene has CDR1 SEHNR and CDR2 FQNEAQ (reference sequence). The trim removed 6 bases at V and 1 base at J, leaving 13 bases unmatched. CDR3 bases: TGTGCCAGCAGTCCACTCTGGACAGGGCTGCGGAACACTGAAGCTTTCTTT. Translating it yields CASSPLWTGLRNTEAFF.

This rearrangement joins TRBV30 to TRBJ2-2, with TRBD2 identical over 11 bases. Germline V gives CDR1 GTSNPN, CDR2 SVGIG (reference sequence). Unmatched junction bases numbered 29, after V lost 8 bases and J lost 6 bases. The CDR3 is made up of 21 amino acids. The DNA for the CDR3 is TGTGCCATAAAGAGGACTAGCGGGCTCCTCCGATCACGAGGCGACCCCGGGGAGCTGTTTTTT. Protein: CAIKRTSGLLRSRGDPGELFF.

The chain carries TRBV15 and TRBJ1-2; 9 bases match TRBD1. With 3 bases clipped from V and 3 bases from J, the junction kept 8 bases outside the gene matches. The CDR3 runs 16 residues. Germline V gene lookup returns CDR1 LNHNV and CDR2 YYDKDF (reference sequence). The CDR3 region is CATSRLVTGGDYGYTF. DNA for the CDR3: TGTGCCACCAGCAGGTTGGTTACAGGGGGCGACTATGGCTACACCTTC.